Listed here are 23 T cell receptor beta chains from one sample, sequenced in a study of cytomegalovirus exposure and HLA in healthy donors. The study ran its PCR with 60 Vbeta and 13 Jbeta primers. Measured with immunoSEQ multiplex PCR; TCRdb has only the in-frame clones, and not every one. There are under 200,000 clones in the sample; approximately 82% occur only once, and approximately 8% lies in the top ten. Sequenced material: PBMCs. All receptors derive from a male donor in good health and CMV-seropositive.

The chain joins TRBV27 to TRBJ1-2, with 8 bases identical to TRBD1. The CDR3 contains 14 residues. Losses at the gene ends were 6 bases for V and 4 bases for J; bases not matched to a gene: 7. The germline V gene has CDR1 MNHEY and CDR2 SMNVEV (reference sequence). The CDR3 region is CASRDRDGLYGYTF. For the CDR3, the DNA is TGTGCCAGCAGGGACAGGGACGGACTCTATGGCTACACCTTC.

The chain links TRBV9 to TRBJ1-5, with 8 bases lining up with TRBD1. Germline trimming cut 3 bases from V and 6 bases from J; bases unmatched to any gene: 11. This CDR3 is 16 amino acids long. Per the germline V gene, CDR1 is SGDLS and CDR2 is YYNGEE. CDR3 loop: CASSEYSDRVGQPQHF. CDR3 coding DNA: TGTGCCAGCAGCGAGTACTCGGACAGGGTTGGTCAGCCCCAGCATTTT.

The chain joins TRBV5-4 to TRBJ1-1; 7 nucleotides agree with TRBD1. The V gene end was trimmed by 3 bases and the J gene end by 2 bases; junction bases not matched to a gene: 7. The CDR3 has 15 residues. Germline V gene data show CDR1 as SGHNT and CDR2 as YYREEE (reference sequence). The CDR3 protein is CASSSTRQGNTEAFF. In DNA form, the CDR3 reads TGTGCCAGCAGCTCCACGAGACAGGGCAACACTGAAGCTTTCTTT.

The chain joins TRBV28 to TRBJ1-2, with D perhaps matching TRBD1 (5 bases). This CDR3 contains 13 residues. Trimming removed 2 bases from V and 6 bases from J, with 10 bases in between. Germline loops: CDR1 MDHEN, CDR2 SYDVKM. CDR3 DNA sequence: TGTGCCAGCAGTTTAACCAGGGAAGATGGCTACACCTTC. Translation gives CASSLTREDGYTF.

The chain recombines TRBV11-2 with TRBJ2-1, with 8 bases identical to TRBD2. The J segment lost 1 base and the V segment lost 7 bases, leaving 6 bases of the junction unmatched. Germline V CDR1 and CDR2: SGHAT, FQNNGV. The CDR3 is 15 residues long. The CDR3 region has the DNA TGTGCCAGCAAATTGGGCGGGAGGTCCTACAATGAGCAGTTCTTC. It encodes CASKLGGRSYNEQFF.

The chain is built from TRBV5-1 and TRBJ1-1; D not certain. The V gene's germline CDR1 is SGHRS and CDR2 YFSETQ. Trimming shortened V by 0 bases and J by 1 base, and 10 bases separated the two germline ends. This CDR3 spans 15 amino acids. The CDR3 loop reads CASSLANAGNTEAFF. Here the CDR3 DNA reads TGCGCCAGCAGCTTGGCCAATGCAGGGAACACTGAAGCTTTCTTT.

The V and J genes are TRBV11-2 and TRBJ1-1; 9 bases align to TRBD1. The CDR3 length is 19 residues. Germline lookup yields CDR1 SGHAT and CDR2 FQNNGV. V lost 4 bases and J lost 0; bases outside the gene matches: 15. The CDR3 sequence is CASSSSTGTGSRMNTEAFF. For the CDR3, the DNA is TGTGCCAGCAGCTCCTCAACGGGGACAGGGTCTAGGATGAACACTGAAGCTTTCTTT.

The CDR3 DNA reads as TGTGCCAGCAGCCAAGTAATCCAGGGGGCATATGGCTACACCTTC. Translation: CASSQVIQGAYGYTF. The V call is TRBV14, the J call TRBJ1-2; 8 positions agree with TRBD1. Germline CDR1 SGHDN, CDR2 FVKESK. There are 15 residues in the CDR3. The V segment lost 1 base and the J segment 5 bases; nucleotides outside the gene matches: 6.

The J gene is TRBJ1-6, the V gene TRBV6-1; 8 nucleotides line up with TRBD1. Germline V CDR1 and CDR2: MNHNS, SASEGT. The CDR3 loop spans 14 amino acids. V lost 5 bases and J lost 8; bases outside the gene matches: 5. CDR3 residues: CASSSGTGYSPLHF. The CDR3 nucleotides are TGTGCCAGCAGTTCCGGGACAGGCTATTCACCCCTCCACTTT.

This clone was observed a single time. The chain combines TRBV7-8 with TRBJ1-2, with 9 nucleotides matching TRBD1. The CDR3 is made up of 16 amino acids. V trimming: 5 bases; J trimming: 8 bases; junction bases outside the gene matches: 15. Germline assignment: CDR1 SGHVS and CDR2 FQNEAQ. The CDR3 nucleotides read TGTGCCAGCAGCCCAGTCCCGGGACAGGGAAGGAGCGGCTACACCTTC. Amino acid sequence: CASSPVPGQGRSGYTF.

The rearrangement joins TRBV7-9 to TRBJ1-5; possibly TRBD1 for D (5 bases). The CDR3 consists of 15 residues. Germline-derived CDR1 and CDR2 are SEHNR and FQNEAQ (reference sequence). The V and J ends lost 6 bases and 3 bases respectively, with 15 bases between them. The CDR3 region is CASSSAGNSNQPQHF. The CDR3 region has the DNA TGTGCCAGCAGTTCCGCAGGGAATTCCAATCAGCCCCAGCATTTT.

This clone was recorded only once. The chain employs TRBV6-6 and TRBJ1-4; D perhaps matches TRBD1 (5 bases). V dropped 5 bases and J dropped 6 bases, with 13 bases sitting between them. Germline V gene data show CDR1 as MNHNY and CDR2 as SVGAGI (reference sequence). The CDR3 covers 14 residues. The CDR3 DNA is TGTGCCAGCAGTGGAGGATGGGGGGATGAAAAACTGTTTTTT. It codes for CASSGGWGDEKLFF.

The chain joins TRBV5-1 to TRBJ2-7, with a tentative D call TRBD2 (5 bases). CDR1 is SGHRS and CDR2 is YFSETQ in the germline V gene. Trimming took 0 bases from V and 3 from J, leaving 13 bases between them. The CDR3 has 15 amino acids. The CDR3 loop is CASSLAGRLLYEQYF. The CDR3 region has the DNA TGCGCCAGCAGCTTGGCGGGAAGGCTTCTCTACGAGCAGTACTTC.

A word on this clone: At one of its ends the junction is not consistent with the germline gene, which may arise from a read error. CDR3 in DNA: TGTGCCAGCAGCGTAGGGAGACCGGGACAGGGCTCTGGGGCCAACGGCCTGACTTTC. Amino acids: CASSVGRPGQGSGANGLTF. The rearrangement uses TRBV9 and TRBJ2-6, with TRBD1 matching 9 bases. This CDR3 has 19 amino acids. The germline CDR1 and CDR2 sequences are SGDLS and YYNGEE.

The CDR3 here is CASSLGGYLDTGELFF. CDR3 DNA sequence: TGTGCCAGCAGCTTAGGCGGGTACTTAGACACCGGGGAGCTGTTTTTT. The V call is TRBV11-2, the J call TRBJ2-2; tentatively, D is TRBD2 (5 bases). Germline V gene lookup returns CDR1 SGHAT and CDR2 FQNNGV. Trimming left V 1 base short and J 3 bases short, with 12 bases between. This CDR3 has 16 amino acids.

The chain is built from TRBV5-4 and TRBJ1-4; D possibly corresponds to TRBD1 (5 bases). Germline V gene data show CDR1 as SGHNT and CDR2 as YYREEE (reference sequence). With 0 bases removed from V and 3 bases from J, the gap between germline ends came to 9 bases. The CDR3 has 15 amino acids. DNA of the CDR3: TGTGCCAGCAGCTTGGTTGGGGCACCTAATGAAAAACTGTTTTTT. It codes for CASSLVGAPNEKLFF.

The chain uses TRBV19 and TRBJ2-7; D might be TRBD1 (6 bases). Germline V gene lookup returns CDR1 LNHDA and CDR2 SQIVND (reference sequence). The CDR3 extends over 14 amino acids. V was pared by 3 bases and J by 0 bases, with 9 bases between. The CDR3 here is CASSINRVSYEQYF. CDR3 DNA sequence: TGTGCCAGTAGTATTAACAGGGTCTCCTACGAGCAGTACTTC. The full variable domain, its missing parts supplied by reference TRBV19 and TRBJ2-7, is DGGITQSPKYLFRKEGQNVTLSCEQNLNHDAMYWYRQDPGQGLRLIYYSQIVNDFQKGDIAEGYSVSREKKESFPLTVTSAQKNPTAFYLCASSINRVSYEQYFGPGTRLTVT.

This clone was seen only a few times. The CDR3 sequence: CASSPPAGDGTIYF. The CDR3 coding sequence is TGTGCCAGCAGTCCTCCGGCGGGCGACGGCACCATATATTTT. The V call is TRBV5-4, the J call TRBJ1-3; D uncertain. The V gene's germline CDR1 is SGHNT and CDR2 YYREEE (reference sequence). V was pared by 5 bases and J by 9 bases, with 18 bases between. CDR3 length: 14 residues.

V is TRBV7-7 and J is TRBJ2-7, with D possibly TRBD2 on 5 matching bases. Trimming took 1 base from V and 5 from J, leaving 15 bases between them. CDR1 and CDR2 from the germline V gene are SSHAT and FNYEAQ (reference sequence). The CDR3 has 15 residues. CDR3 DNA: TGTGCCAGCAGCTTAGTCGAGGGAGTGGTGGACGAGCAGTACTTC. Translating gives CASSLVEGVVDEQYF.

The rearrangement uses TRBV7-9 and TRBJ2-7; TRBD1 is a possible D gene (5 bases). The V end lost 3 bases, the J end lost 2 bases, and 14 bases lay between the germline ends. The V gene's germline CDR1 is SEHNR and CDR2 FQNEAQ (reference sequence). The CDR3 runs to 15 residues. CDR3 in DNA: TGTGCCAGCAGCTTCCCCGACAGACGCGCCTACGAGCAGTACTTC. Its protein is CASSFPDRRAYEQYF.

The rearrangement links TRBV5-1 to TRBJ1-3; 7 nucleotides agree with TRBD1. V dropped 7 bases and J dropped 10; count of bases not matched to a gene: 14. Germline V gene lookup returns CDR1 SGHRS and CDR2 YFSETQ. The CDR3 extends over 14 amino acids. The CDR3 is CASAPGQTMGTIYF. CDR3 DNA: TGCGCCAGCGCGCCGGGACAGACAATGGGGACCATATATTTT.

The chain has TRBV27 and TRBJ1-2; 7 bases are a match to TRBD1. The CDR3 contains 15 residues. V shed 2 bases and J 6 bases; nucleotides not matched to a gene: 9. Germline V gives CDR1 MNHEY, CDR2 SMNVEV (reference sequence). CDR3 in amino acids: CASSLHQGGGDGYTF. The CDR3 DNA reads TGTGCCAGCAGTTTACACCAAGGGGGCGGAGATGGCTACACCTTC.

The chain recombines TRBV7-2 with TRBJ1-1, with D possibly being TRBD1 (6 bases). Trimming removed 1 base at V and 8 bases at J, with 11 bases between. CDR1 is SGHTA, CDR2 FQGNSA, per germline. This CDR3 is 13 amino acids long. The CDR3: CASSLGQAREAFF. For the CDR3, the DNA is TGTGCCAGCAGCTTAGGACAGGCTAGGGAAGCTTTCTTT.